This TCR beta chain comes out of a study of technical replicates of blood from a few donors. Repertoires were generated with immunoSEQ multiplex PCR, while TCRdb's copy carries only in-frame clones and drops some. The sample lists about 60,000 clones; more than 85% were seen once. Trimming at V came to 3 bases and at J to 7 bases, leaving 12 bases not matched to a gene. Germline lookup yields CDR1 SGHDT and CDR2 YYEEEE. CDR3 length: 15 residues. This chain connects TRBV5-6 to TRBJ1-2, with 7 bases lining up with TRBD1. The specimen was PBMCs. This TCR was recovered from a human donor in good health. Some clones in this sample may be carry-over from other donors' samples. The CDR3 reads CASSYVTGVISGYTF. CDR3 bases: TGTGCCAGCAGCTACGTAACAGGGGTGATTAGTGGCTACACCTTC. The variable domain in full, with the rest retrieved from reference TRBV5-6 and TRBJ1-2, is DAGVTQSPTHLIKTRGQQVTLRCSPKSGHDTVSWYQQALGQGPQFIFQYYEEEERQRGNFPDRFSGHQFPNYSSELNVNALLLGDSALYLCASSYVTGVISGYTFGSGTRLTVV.